Given below is one T cell receptor beta chain in context. V lost 2 bases, J lost 4 bases, and 11 bases lay in between. The CDR3 sequence is 14 residues long. Germline V lookup: CDR1 MNHEY, CDR2 SMNVEV (reference sequence). The table came from immunoSEQ multiplex PCR; TCRdb's copy has only in-frame clones and leaves some out. The sample consists of around 580,000 clones, about 98% of them appearing once. CD8 cells regarded as naive lacked CD45RO, were positively chosen for CCR7, and omitted terminally differentiated effector memory CD45RA+ cells. This entry comes from a study of shared clonotypes between healthy human individuals.

The specimen sequenced was naive CD8+ T cells sorted from blood. The chain uses TRBV27 and TRBJ1-1, with D perhaps matching TRBD1 (6 bases). The TCR was taken from a man younger than 40 in good health. The CDR3 DNA reads TGTGCCAGCAGTTTACTAACAGGGAGCACTGAAGCTTTCTTT. It specifies CASSLLTGSTEAFF.